Given below is one T cell receptor (beta chain) in context. What it binds is not known. This sample was taken from a study of cytomegalovirus exposure and HLA in healthy donors. Study-level findings and limits: A later analysis showed HLA-associated TCR beta chains outstripping equally common others in clonal expansion. Researchers counted approximately 160 TCR beta chains as cytomegalovirus-associated.

The PCR had 60 Vbeta and 13 Jbeta primers. Generated by immunoSEQ multiplex PCR, the TCRdb table keeps only in-frame clones and is missing some. The sample yields about 300,000 clones, roughly 90% seen once. The source material was PBMCs. This TCR was recovered from a man aged 35-49 years in good health and CMV-seropositive.

CDR3 DNA sequence: TGTGCCAGCAGTTTAAAGCGGGGGCCTTACGAGCAGTACTTC. It translates to CASSLKRGPYEQYF. The gene calls are TRBV28 and TRBJ2-7; TRBD2 matches at 8 bases. CDR3 length: 14 amino acids. V shed 2 bases and J 4 bases; nucleotides not matched to a gene: 4. Germline lookup yields CDR1 MDHEN and CDR2 SYDVKM. The complete variable domain, with remaining parts taken from reference TRBV28 and TRBJ2-7, reads DVKVTQSSRYLVKRTGEKVFLECVQDMDHENMFWYRQDPGLGLRLIYFSYDVKMKEKGDIPEGYSVSREKKERFSLILESASTNQTSMYLCASSLKRGPYEQYFGPGTRLTVT.